This TCR beta chain was observed in a study of Graves' ophthalmopathy and Graves' hyperthyroidism. The CDR3 consists of 11 residues. Trimming cost V 11 bases and J 3 bases; bases outside gene matches: 3. Germline V lookup: CDR1 WSHSY, CDR2 SAAADI. This clonotype was recorded at least ten times. Scientists amplified the TCR beta CDR3 regions from RNA transcripts. HTBI primers were employed in first-round RT-PCR, then a second-round multiplex PCR followed. TCRdb recomputed calls from the multiplex PCR reads with MiXCR, one row per CDR3 protein. Of approximately 460,000 distinct CDR3 sequences in the sample, approximately 15% were seen once.

This receptor was taken from a woman aged 25-40 years with Graves' ophthalmopathy. Sequenced material: blood. V usage is TRBV10-2 and J usage is TRBJ1-1, with TRBD1 identical over 7 bases. The CDR3, as DNA: TGCGCCGCCACAGGGGACACTGAAGCTTTCTTT. Translating gives CAATGDTEAFF.